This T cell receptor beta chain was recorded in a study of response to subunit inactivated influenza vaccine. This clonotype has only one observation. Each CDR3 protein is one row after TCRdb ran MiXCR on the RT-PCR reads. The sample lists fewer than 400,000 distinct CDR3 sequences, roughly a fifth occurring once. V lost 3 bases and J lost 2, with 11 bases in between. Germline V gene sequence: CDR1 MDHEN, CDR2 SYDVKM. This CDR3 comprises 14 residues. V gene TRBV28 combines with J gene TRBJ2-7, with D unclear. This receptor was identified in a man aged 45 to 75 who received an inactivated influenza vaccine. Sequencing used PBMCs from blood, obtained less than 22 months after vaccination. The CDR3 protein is CASSFPDRPYEQYF. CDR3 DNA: TGTGCCAGCAGTTTTCCGGACCGACCCTACGAGCAGTACTTC.